This T cell receptor (beta chain) was found in a study of T cell responses to AZD1222 COVID-19 vaccine. Study findings and constraints: Spike-specific TCR repertoires showed rising breadth and depth after two AZD1222 doses. CD4 TCRs associated with vaccination spanned spike, dominating at 160-218 and 743-854. Just a handful of people given AZD1222 tested seropositive at baseline.

The protocol was immunoSEQ multiplex PCR, while the TCRdb copy is restricted to in-frame clones and leaves out a portion. The repertoire holds approximately 120,000 clones, with 70% to 90% as singletons. On this clone: Its antigen is not identified.

Germline V gene data show CDR1 as LNHDA and CDR2 as SQIVND (reference sequence). J was trimmed by 6 bases and V by 10 bases; bases with no gene match: 12. This CDR3 has 16 residues. Pooled samples include second doses given at about 4 or 12 weeks. The chain links TRBV19 to TRBJ2-1, with 13 bases that match TRBD2. Sequencing was performed on peripheral blood, taken 28 days after the second AZD1222 dose. The sequence derives from an adult who received the AZD1222 COVID-19 vaccine. CDR3 in DNA: TGTGCCACTGGGACTAGCGGGGAGCTTATGGGCAATGAGCAGTTCTTC. This codes for CATGTSGELMGNEQFF.